What follows are 23 T cell receptor beta chains derived from one specimen sequenced in a study of identical twins. TCRdb re-analysed the 5' RACE reads in MiXCR, keeping a single row per CDR3 protein. The sample has some 730,000 distinct CDR3 sequences, roughly 20% seen once. A further study also used this sample, focusing on T cells expressing NK-cell markers.

The sequenced sample was PBMCs. The receptors originated from a woman aged 18-29 years in good health.

This chain joins TRBV12-3 or TRBV12-4 and TRBJ2-3, with 11 nucleotides matching TRBD2. The CDR3 consists of 16 residues. The V segment lost 2 bases and the J segment 4 bases; nucleotides outside the gene matches: 5. As DNA, the CDR3 is TGTGCCAGCAGTTTACGGGTTAGCGGGGGGGCAGATACGCAGTATTTT. Protein sequence: CASSLRVSGGADTQYF.

The chain recombines TRBV27 with TRBJ1-1; D call uncertain. The CDR3 consists of 13 residues. Trimming took 6 bases from V and 1 from J, leaving 9 bases between them. Germline loops: CDR1 MNHEY, CDR2 SMNVEV (reference sequence). The CDR3 protein is CASSHLGNTEAFF. In DNA form, the CDR3 reads TGTGCCAGCAGCCACCTCGGGAACACTGAAGCTTTCTTT.

The chain joins TRBV7-2 to TRBJ1-1; D ambiguous. The CDR3 totals 14 residues. V was pared by 5 bases and J by 1 base, with 11 bases between. Per germline, CDR1 SGHTA and CDR2 FQGNSA. The chain's CDR3 is CASSPGVENTEAFF. CDR3 in DNA: TGTGCCAGCAGCCCCGGCGTCGAGAACACTGAAGCTTTCTTT.

This clonotype has at least ten counts. The chain links TRBV7-2 to TRBJ2-7; D is unclear. This CDR3 region has 14 residues. Trimming pared 3 bases from V and 0 bases from J, leaving 9 bases between. Germline values: CDR1 SGHTA, CDR2 FQGNSA. Written as DNA, the CDR3 is TGTGCCAGCAGCTTGCCCAGGAGCTCCTACGAGCAGTACTTC. Translated, it gives CASSLPRSSYEQYF.

This chain connects TRBV6-5 to TRBJ1-3; D is uncertain. Trimming removed 2 bases at V and 0 bases at J, with 11 bases between. CDR1 and CDR2 from the germline V gene are MNHEY and SVGAGI. This CDR3 comprises 16 residues. The CDR3 region has the DNA TGTGCCAGCAGTTACACCCTTCAAAGCTCTGGAAACACCATATATTTT. It is translated as CASSYTLQSSGNTIYF.

This clonotype was picked up a small number of times. The chain links TRBV29-1 to TRBJ2-2, with TRBD1 identical over 7 bases. From germline, CDR1 is SQVTM and CDR2 ANQGSEA. This CDR3 has 13 amino acids. V was pared by 4 bases and J by 6 bases, with 5 bases of the junction left unmatched. CDR3 coding DNA: TGCAGCGTTGGCCTAACAGGGGCCGGGGAGCTGTTTTTT. Residues: CSVGLTGAGELFF.

This clonotype showed up just a few times. This chain uses TRBV5-1 with TRBJ1-1; tentative D call: TRBD1 (5 bases). This CDR3 is 13 amino acids long. CDR1 SGHRS and CDR2 YFSETQ come from the germline V gene. V was pared by 5 bases and J by 3 bases, with 11 bases between. CDR3 loop: CASRQTGYTEAFF. CDR3 DNA: TGCGCCAGCAGACAAACAGGTTACACTGAAGCTTTCTTT.

This clonotype was detected a few times. V gene TRBV2 combines with J gene TRBJ2-1; TRBD1 matches at 9 bases. V was pared by 4 bases and J by 4 bases, with 5 bases of the junction left unmatched. Germline V gene sequence: CDR1 SNHLY, CDR2 FYNNEI. The CDR3 loop spans 15 amino acids. The CDR3 region has the DNA TGTGCCAGCAGTGTCAGGACAGGGGATTACAATGAGCAGTTCTTC. The encoded protein is CASSVRTGDYNEQFF. The full variable domain, its missing parts supplied by reference TRBV2 and TRBJ2-1, is EPEVTQTPSHQVTQMGQEVILRCVPISNHLYFYWYRQILGQKVEFLVSFYNNEISEKSEIFDDQFSVERPDGSNFTLKIRSTKLEDSAMYFCASSVRTGDYNEQFFGPGTRLTVL.

This clonotype was observed at least ten times. This chain joins TRBV12-3 or TRBV12-4 and TRBJ1-5, with D maybe TRBD1 (5 bases). There are 12 residues in the CDR3. The V end was cut by 3 bases, the J end by 6 bases, with 6 bases between. The CDR3 nucleotides read TGTGCCAGCAGTTTGGGGGTTCAGCCCCAGCATTTT. Amino acids: CASSLGVQPQHF.

The rearrangement uses TRBV20-1 and TRBJ2-2; 8 bases are shared with TRBD2. The CDR3 contains 14 residues. After removal of 5 bases from V and 6 bases from J, the junction contained 8 bases not matched to a gene. Germline-derived CDR1 and CDR2 are DFQATT and SNEGSKA (reference sequence). The chain's CDR3 is CSARPAGVAGELFF. The CDR3 DNA follows: TGCAGTGCTCGTCCAGCGGGGGTTGCCGGGGAGCTGTTTTTT.

This clonotype was counted only a few times. The V call is TRBV6-5, the J call TRBJ2-1; TRBD2 agrees at 12 bases. V was clipped by 4 bases and J by 5 bases; unmatched bases: 3. The germline V gene encodes CDR1 MNHEY and CDR2 SVGAGI. The CDR3 runs 15 residues. The CDR3: CASSSWTSGDNEQFF. CDR3 sequence (DNA): TGTGCCAGCAGTTCCTGGACTAGCGGGGACAATGAGCAGTTCTTC.

This clonotype was picked up a small number of times. The chain joins TRBV20-1 to TRBJ2-3; D is perhaps TRBD2 (6 bases). V lost 6 bases, J lost 6 bases, and 16 bases lay in between. The CDR3 sequence is 13 residues long. CDR1 is DFQATT and CDR2 is SNEGSKA in the germline V gene (reference sequence). CDR3 sequence reads: CSAPGLSGDTQYF. In DNA, the CDR3 is TGCAGTGCCCCGGGACTCTCAGGGGATACGCAGTATTTT.

Regarding this clonotype: The junction differs from germline at one of its ends, possibly a read error. The chain combines TRBV10-1 with TRBJ2-4, with 8 bases that match TRBD1. The CDR3 length is 13 residues. The germline gives CDR1 WNHNN, CDR2 SYGVQD (reference sequence). The CDR3 region has the DNA TGCGCCAGCAGTTCCGACAGGGGAAACGTTCAGTACTTC. Translated, it gives CASSSDRGNVQYF.

The V gene is TRBV15, the J gene TRBJ1-1; D perhaps matches TRBD1 (5 bases). With 3 bases removed from V and 4 bases from J, the gap between germline ends came to 12 bases. The CDR3 runs 14 residues. The germline gives CDR1 LNHNV, CDR2 YYDKDF (reference sequence). DNA of the CDR3: TGTGCCACCAGCAGTGGGGGGAGCGGCACTGAAGCTTTCTTT. Translated, it gives CATSSGGSGTEAFF.

Here the CDR3 DNA reads TGCGCCAGCAGCCAAGATAGGTACGGGAGGGCCGGGAATGAGCAGTTCTTC. This sequence encodes CASSQDRYGRAGNEQFF. The V gene is TRBV4-3, the J gene TRBJ2-1; 8 nucleotides match TRBD2. The junction had 11 bases not matched to a gene; V was cut back by 0 bases and J by 7 bases. The length of the CDR3 is 17 residues. Germline values: CDR1 LGHNA, CDR2 YSLEER.

The rearrangement joins TRBV4-1 to TRBJ2-4, with D tentatively TRBD1 (5 bases). This CDR3 comprises 14 residues. V was cut by 3 bases and J by 6 bases, with 12 bases left in between. From germline, CDR1 is MGHRA and CDR2 YSYEKL. CDR3 in amino acids: CASSHPEQGNIQYF. As DNA, the CDR3 is TGCGCCAGCAGCCACCCTGAGCAGGGAAACATTCAGTACTTC.

V usage is TRBV11-2 and J usage is TRBJ2-1; 8 bases map to TRBD2. CDR3 length: 17 residues. V lost 1 base and J lost 6; bases outside the gene matches: 11. Germline loops: CDR1 SGHAT, CDR2 FQNNGV. CDR3 loop: CASSLGQGTRRTNEQFF. For the CDR3, the DNA is TGTGCCAGCAGCTTAGGCCAAGGGACTAGAAGGACCAATGAGCAGTTCTTC. Full variable domain (missing parts from reference TRBV11-2 and TRBJ2-1): EAGVAQSPRYKIIEKRQSVAFWCNPISGHATLYWYQQILGQGPKLLIQFQNNGVVDDSQLPKDRFSAERLKGVDSTLKIQPAKLEDSAVYLCASSLGQGTRRTNEQFFGPGTRLTVL.

This clonotype was counted once. A read error may account for a junction end that differs from germline. This chain links TRBV27 with TRBJ1-6; D is possibly TRBD1 (6 bases). This CDR3 region has 12 residues. Germline lookup yields CDR1 MNHEY and CDR2 SMNVEV (reference sequence). This chain's CDR3 is CVSSSPGVPLHF. The CDR3 DNA sequence: TGTGTCAGCAGTTCGCCAGGGGTCCCCCTCCACTTT.

This clonotype was found a few times. V usage is TRBV12-3 or TRBV12-4 and J usage is TRBJ2-1; D is unclear. This CDR3 region has 14 residues. The V gene lost 2 bases and the J gene lost 5 bases, with 10 bases spanning the gap. As DNA, the CDR3 is TGTGCCAGCAGTTTATCCATTCTACACAATGAGCAGTTCTTC. This sequence encodes CASSLSILHNEQFF.

A few counts support this clonotype. The chain joins TRBV6-1 to TRBJ2-3; 9 positions match TRBD2. The CDR3 runs 15 residues. CDR1 and CDR2 from the germline V gene are MNHNS and SASEGT. V trimming: 6 bases; J trimming: 0 bases; junction bases outside the gene matches: 4. The CDR3 sequence is CASRPTSGSTDTQYF. The CDR3 nucleotides are TGTGCCAGCAGACCAACTAGCGGGAGCACAGATACGCAGTATTTT.

CDR3 nucleotides: TGTGCCAGCAGTCCCCGAGGTCCCCAAGGGCACACTGAAGCTTTCTTT. Protein: CASSPRGPQGHTEAFF. This chain joins TRBV6-1 and TRBJ1-1; the D is unclear. Trimming shortened V by 5 bases and J by 3 bases, and 19 bases separated the two germline ends. The germline V gene has CDR1 MNHNS and CDR2 SASEGT. CDR3 size: 16 residues.

V and J are TRBV7-9 and TRBJ2-7; D remains unclear. Trimming stripped 7 bases from V and 1 base from J, with 17 bases between. Germline-derived CDR1 and CDR2 are SEHNR and FQNEAQ (reference sequence). There are 15 residues in the CDR3. The CDR3 DNA reads as TGTGCCAGCACCGATGACGATGAGGAATCCTACGAGCAGTACTTC. As protein: CASTDDDEESYEQYF.

This clonotype was seen at least ten times. CDR3 sequence: CASSAIAGEDSYEQYF. In nucleotides, the CDR3 is TGTGCCAGCAGTGCCATAGCGGGAGAAGACTCCTACGAGCAGTACTTC. This chain joins TRBV6-1 and TRBJ2-7; 9 nucleotides match TRBD2. There are 16 residues in the CDR3. With V trimmed by 4 bases and J by 0 bases, 7 bases remained unmatched. Germline V lookup: CDR1 MNHNS, CDR2 SASEGT.